Presented here are 20 T cell receptor beta chains from one specimen sequenced in a study of identical twins. TCRdb ran MiXCR on the 5' RACE reads and lists one entry per CDR3 protein. The sample shows around 1.7 million distinct CDR3 sequences, about 32% of them seen only once. The material sequenced was cord blood. All receptors derive from a newborn girl in good health.

This clonotype was counted between two and nine times. This chain joins TRBV24-1 and TRBJ2-3; D is possibly TRBD1 or TRBD2 (5 bases each). V was shortened by 0 bases and J by 4 bases, with 10 bases between the two germline ends. This CDR3 has 15 residues. Germline V gives CDR1 KGHDR, CDR2 SFDVKD. Here the CDR3 DNA reads TGTGCCACCAGTGATTTGCGGGGCGTCCCAGATACGCAGTATTTT. This gives the protein CATSDLRGVPDTQYF.

This clonotype was recorded only once. Because the CDR3's place on the DNA is in doubt, the DNA is left out and the CDR3 is given as listed by TCRdb. The V gene is TRBV12-3 or TRBV12-4, the J gene TRBJ2-5; the tabulated D call, TRBD2, remains unverified against the DNA. The CDR3 extends over 19 residues, inclusive of both ends. CDR3 amino acids: CASRLTREAYTFGSGTRYF.

The genes are TRBV20-1 and TRBJ2-3, with 7 bases that match TRBD2. Trimming took 8 bases from V and 0 from J; bases not matched to a gene: 8. The germline CDR1 and CDR2 sequences are DFQATT and SNEGSKA (reference sequence). The CDR3 length is 14 residues. CDR3 bases: TGCAGTCCCCGGGGAGGGGACAGCACAGATACGCAGTATTTT. It is translated as CSPRGGDSTDTQYF.

This clonotype was counted a few times. This sequence joins TRBV5-1 and TRBJ2-7; 9 bases are shared with TRBD1. J lost 2 bases, V lost 6 bases, and 6 bases had no gene match. The CDR3 length is 14 residues. Germline CDR1 and CDR2: SGHRS and YFSETQ. The CDR3 here is CASKLGQGTYEQYF. The DNA of the CDR3 is TGCGCCAGCAAGTTAGGACAGGGGACCTACGAGCAGTACTTC. Full variable domain (missing parts from reference TRBV5-1 and TRBJ2-7): KAGVTQTPRYLIKTRGQQVTLSCSPISGHRSVSWYQQTPGQGLQFLFEYFSETQRNKGNFPGRFSGRQFSNSRSEMNVSTLELGDSALYLCASKLGQGTYEQYFGPGTRLTVT.

V usage is TRBV2 and J usage is TRBJ1-1; no reliable D call. V was cut by 0 bases and J by 0 bases, with 14 bases left in between. Germline CDR1 SNHLY, CDR2 FYNNEI. The CDR3 is 17 amino acids. The CDR3 DNA is TGTGCCAGCAGTGAAGCGCTGAAAGCCCAGATGAACACTGAAGCTTTCTTT. Protein product: CASSEALKAQMNTEAFF.

The gene calls are TRBV27 and TRBJ1-5, with D tentatively TRBD1 (6 bases). Germline lookup yields CDR1 MNHEY and CDR2 SMNVEV (reference sequence). Trimming stripped 6 bases from V and 3 bases from J, with 12 bases between. This CDR3 contains 14 residues. CDR3 DNA: TGTGCCAGCAGGCCGGGACACCTCAATCAGCCCCAGCATTTT. This gives the protein CASRPGHLNQPQHF.

The rearrangement joins TRBV6-6 to TRBJ1-2; D call uncertain. Trimming cost V 0 bases and J 5 bases, with 13 bases left between them. This CDR3 has 15 residues. Looked up from germline, CDR1 is MNHNY and CDR2 is SVGAGI (reference sequence). CDR3 residues: CASSYSTTPPYGYTF. The DNA of the CDR3 is TGTGCCAGCAGTTACTCGACAACCCCTCCTTATGGCTACACCTTC.

In this sample, this clonotype turned up a few times. The rearrangement links TRBV28 to TRBJ2-5; D is perhaps TRBD1 (6 bases). From germline, CDR1 is MDHEN and CDR2 SYDVKM. Deletions cut 7 bases from V and 11 bases from J, with 26 bases between. The CDR3 has 15 amino acids. CDR3: CASTLSWGRGNEQYF. The CDR3 nucleotides read TGTGCCAGCACTCTAAGTTGGGGCAGGGGTAATGAGCAGTACTTC.

This clonotype was detected a few times. The chain combines TRBV4-2 with TRBJ1-5; 10 bases match TRBD1. J gave up 6 bases and V 3 bases, and 11 bases lay outside the gene matches. The CDR3 length is 17 residues. Germline V gene data show CDR1 as LGHNA and CDR2 as YNFKEQ. The CDR3 DNA is TGTGCCAGCAGCCATTCTCCGGGACAGGGGTACGGTCAGCCCCAGCATTTT. Translated: CASSHSPGQGYGQPQHF.

In this sample, this clonotype turned up a few times. V and J are TRBV7-2 and TRBJ2-4, with TRBD2 as a possible D gene (5 bases). The CDR3 is made up of 14 amino acids. Germline values: CDR1 SGHTA, CDR2 FQGNSA. V dropped 4 bases and J dropped 7 bases, with 14 bases sitting between them. The CDR3 loop reads CASSSGPGGNIQYF. CDR3 nucleotides: TGTGCCAGCAGCTCCGGACCAGGCGGGAACATTCAGTACTTC.

The chain joins TRBV6-5 to TRBJ1-4, with D uncertain. The CDR3 loop spans 15 amino acids. Trimming took 6 bases from V and 4 from J, leaving 15 bases between them. CDR1 is MNHEY, CDR2 SVGAGI, per germline. The CDR3, as DNA: TGTGCCAGCAGCTCAGTCGTGGGAGTTAATGAAAAACTGTTTTTT. It codes for CASSSVVGVNEKLFF.

The chain joins TRBV6-2 or TRBV6-3 to TRBJ1-6, with a possible D match to TRBD1 (5 bases). Germline values: CDR1 MNHEY, CDR2 SVGEGT. CDR3 size: 15 residues. Trimming left V 5 bases short and J 7 bases short, with 15 bases between. The CDR3 nucleotides are TGTGCCAGCAGTCCGGCAGGGTTGTGGAATTCACCCCTCCACTTT. Its translation: CASSPAGLWNSPLHF.

The V and J genes are TRBV20-1 and TRBJ2-3; 11 nucleotides align to TRBD1. The trim removed 3 bases at V and 4 bases at J, leaving 6 bases unmatched. The CDR3 loop spans 15 amino acids. Looked up from germline, CDR1 is DFQATT and CDR2 is SNEGSKA (reference sequence). CDR3 in amino acids: CSARRGQGVADTQYF. CDR3 nucleotide sequence: TGCAGTGCTAGGAGGGGACAGGGGGTTGCAGATACGCAGTATTTT.

The chain has TRBV27 and TRBJ2-1; TRBD2 agrees at 10 bases. The CDR3 contains 15 residues. Germline V gives CDR1 MNHEY, CDR2 SMNVEV (reference sequence). After removal of 5 bases from V and 3 bases from J, the junction contained 4 bases not matched to a gene. The CDR3 DNA reads as TGTGCCAGCAGTAAACTAGCGGGAATCTACAATGAGCAGTTCTTC. This encodes CASSKLAGIYNEQFF.

The gene calls are TRBV20-1 and TRBJ2-5; D gene unclear. The CDR3 is 16 residues long. Germline assignment: CDR1 DFQATT and CDR2 SNEGSKA (reference sequence). V shed 5 bases and J shed 4 bases, with 23 bases lying between them. For the CDR3, the DNA is TGCAGTGCTCTAATTCCAAAACTCTCACACCGAGAGACCCAGTACTTC. As protein: CSALIPKLSHRETQYF.

This clonotype came up a few times. This chain uses TRBV5-6 with TRBJ2-3; D might be TRBD2 (5 bases). This CDR3 has 15 residues. V gave up 0 bases and J gave up 8 bases, with 16 bases separating them. In germline, CDR1 is SGHDT, CDR2 YYEEEE. CDR3 DNA: TGTGCCAGCAGCTTGGACCCCCGGGAAGGAAGTACGCAGTATTTT. Its translation is CASSLDPREGSTQYF.

The genes are TRBV6-6 and TRBJ2-7; D is ambiguous. Between the trimmed V and J ends, which lost 6 bases and 7 bases, there was a span of 25 bases. This CDR3 is built from 16 residues. Per the germline V gene, CDR1 is MNHNY and CDR2 is SVGAGI (reference sequence). The DNA for the CDR3 is TGTGCCAGCAGCCGCTCTGGCAGTCAATTCTACAATGAGCAGTACTTC. This codes for CASSRSGSQFYNEQYF.

This clonotype was detected only a few times. As DNA, the CDR3 is TGCAGCGTTTCCCCGGGGGGCACAGATACGCAGTATTTT. Translation: CSVSPGGTDTQYF. This sequence joins TRBV29-1 and TRBJ2-3; a possible D gene is TRBD2 (6 bases). The CDR3 sequence is 13 residues long. V was pared by 5 bases and J by 1 base, with 10 bases between. In germline, CDR1 is SQVTM, CDR2 ANQGSEA.

This chain joins TRBV3-1 and TRBJ1-2, with D unclear. The CDR3 consists of 12 residues. Trimming took 2 bases from V and 8 from J, leaving 9 bases between them. The germline V gene has CDR1 LGHDT and CDR2 YNNKEL (reference sequence). For the CDR3, the DNA is TGTGCCAGCAGCCAATCCGGGAAGGGCTACACCTTC. Amino acid sequence: CASSQSGKGYTF. Together with reference TRBV3-1 and TRBJ1-2, the CDR3 gives the full variable domain: DTAVSQTPKYLVTQMGNDKSIKCEQNLGHDTMYWYKQDSKKFLKIMFSYNNKELIINETVPNRFSPKSPDKAHLNLHINSLELGDSAVYFCASSQSGKGYTFGSGTRLTVV.

The table lists this clonotype with many counts. The chain joins TRBV20-1 to TRBJ2-5; D not resolved. Looked up from germline, CDR1 is DFQATT and CDR2 is SNEGSKA (reference sequence). The ends were cut back, 1 base at V and 0 bases at J, with 6 bases in the middle. This CDR3 contains 13 residues. CDR3 loop: CSARAAYQETQYF. CDR3 DNA sequence: TGCAGTGCTAGAGCTGCGTACCAAGAGACCCAGTACTTC.